The present T cell receptor (beta chain) was sequenced within a study of radiotherapy plus CTLA-4 blockade in lung cancer. Assay used: immunoSEQ multiplex PCR; TCRdb lists only in-frame clones, some missing. Here the sample spans about 110,000 clones, approximately 80% being singletons. The germline V gene has CDR1 LNHDA and CDR2 SQIVND (reference sequence). The CDR3 runs 15 residues. The V end lost 5 bases, the J end lost 1 base, and 11 bases lay between the germline ends. Source: peripheral blood, taken from a patient treated with radiotherapy plus ipilimumab. The chain employs TRBV19 and TRBJ2-2, with D hard to call. The TCR originated in a human donor with non-small cell lung cancer that progressed on radiotherapy plus ipilimumab. Some clones in this sample may be carry-over from other donors' samples. The CDR3 bases are TGTGCCAGTAGTTCGTACAGTTTGAACACCGGGGAGCTGTTTTTT. This encodes CASSSYSLNTGELFF.